The entry that follows covers one T cell receptor (beta chain) sequence. The antigen remains undetermined. Generated by immunoSEQ multiplex PCR, the TCRdb table keeps only in-frame clones and is missing some. The data hold tens of thousands of clones, with roughly 91% observed a single time. Relapse was seen in all patients after autologous stem cell transplantation, and brentuximab vedotin exposure was variable. Relapsed/refractory classical Hodgkin lymphoma patients had complete, partial or progressive responses. The data belong to a study of PD-1 blockade in classical Hodgkin lymphoma. Points from the study as a whole: According to reports, newly diagnosed patients had lower baseline TCR diversity than healthy donors, and relapsed/refractory patients had lower baseline TCR diversity still.

V lost 5 bases to trimming and J lost 2 bases; unmatched junction nucleotides: 6. Germline lookup yields CDR1 SGHTA and CDR2 FQGNSA. The CDR3 consists of 18 residues. The material sequenced was peripheral blood mononuclear cells (PBMCs), taken before the second cycle of nivolumab. This sequence originates from a human donor with classical Hodgkin lymphoma. The V call is TRBV7-2, the J call TRBJ2-2; 15 bases are a match to TRBD2. Here the CDR3 reads CASSRTSGGALNTGELFF. The CDR3 DNA is TGTGCCAGCAGCCGGACTAGCGGGGGGGCTTTAAACACCGGGGAGCTGTTTTTT.